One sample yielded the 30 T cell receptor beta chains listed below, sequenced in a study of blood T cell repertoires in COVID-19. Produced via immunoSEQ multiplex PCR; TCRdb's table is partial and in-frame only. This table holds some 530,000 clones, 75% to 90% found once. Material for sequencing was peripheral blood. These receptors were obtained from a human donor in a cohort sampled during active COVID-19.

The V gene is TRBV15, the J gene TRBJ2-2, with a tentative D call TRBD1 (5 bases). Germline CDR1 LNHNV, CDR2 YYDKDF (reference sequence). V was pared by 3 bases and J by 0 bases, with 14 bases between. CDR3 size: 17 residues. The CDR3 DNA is TGTGCCACCAGCAGCCGCCAGGGCCCGACGAACACCGGGGAGCTGTTTTTT. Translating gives CATSSRQGPTNTGELFF. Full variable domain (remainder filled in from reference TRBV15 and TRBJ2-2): DAMVIQNPRYQVTQFGKPVTLSCSQTLNHNVMYWYQQKSSQAPKLLFHYYDKDFNNEADTPDNFQSRRPNTSFCFLDIRSPGLGDTAMYLCATSSRQGPTNTGELFFGEGSRLTVL.

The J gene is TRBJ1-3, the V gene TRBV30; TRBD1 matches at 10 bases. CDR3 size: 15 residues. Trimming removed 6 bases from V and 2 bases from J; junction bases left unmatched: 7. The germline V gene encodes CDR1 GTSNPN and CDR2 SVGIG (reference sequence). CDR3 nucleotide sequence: TGTGCCTGCAACGACAGGGGGCTTACTGGAAACACCATATATTTT. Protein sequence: CACNDRGLTGNTIYF. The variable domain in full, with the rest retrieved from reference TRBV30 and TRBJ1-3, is SQTIHQWPATLVQPVGSPLSLECTVEGTSNPNLYWYRQAAGRGLQLLFYSVGIGQISSEVPQNLSASRPQDRQFILSSKKLLLSDSGFYLCACNDRGLTGNTIYFGEGSWLTVV.

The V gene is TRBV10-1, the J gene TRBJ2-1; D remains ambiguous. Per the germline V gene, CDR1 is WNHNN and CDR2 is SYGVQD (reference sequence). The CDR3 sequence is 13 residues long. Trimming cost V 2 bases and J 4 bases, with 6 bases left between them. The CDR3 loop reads CASSERWYNEQFF. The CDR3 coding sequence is TGCGCCAGCAGTGAGCGGTGGTACAATGAGCAGTTCTTC.

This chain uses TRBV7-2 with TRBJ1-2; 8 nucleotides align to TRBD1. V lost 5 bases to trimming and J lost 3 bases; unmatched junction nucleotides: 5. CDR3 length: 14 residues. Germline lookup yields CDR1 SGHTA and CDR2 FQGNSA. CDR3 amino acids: CASSPSDRDYGYTF. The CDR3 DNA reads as TGTGCCAGCAGCCCATCGGACAGGGACTATGGCTACACCTTC.

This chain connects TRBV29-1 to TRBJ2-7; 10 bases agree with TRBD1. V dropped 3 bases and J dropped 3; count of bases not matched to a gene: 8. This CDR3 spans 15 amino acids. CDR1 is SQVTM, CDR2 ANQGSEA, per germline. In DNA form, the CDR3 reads TGCAGCGTTGATATGTCGGGACAGGGGAGCTACGAGCAGTACTTC. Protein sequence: CSVDMSGQGSYEQYF.

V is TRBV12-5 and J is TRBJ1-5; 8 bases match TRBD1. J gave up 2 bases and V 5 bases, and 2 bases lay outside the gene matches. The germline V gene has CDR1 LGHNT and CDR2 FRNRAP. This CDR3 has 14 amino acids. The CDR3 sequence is CASGVTGGNQPQHF. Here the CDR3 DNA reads TGTGCTAGTGGTGTGACAGGGGGCAATCAGCCCCAGCATTTT.

CDR3 residues: CATAQMGQGNEQYF. As DNA, the CDR3 is TGCGCCACCGCCCAGATGGGGCAGGGCAACGAGCAGTACTTC. This chain uses TRBV5-1 with TRBJ2-7; possible D gene TRBD1, 5 bases. Trimming cost V 9 bases and J 5 bases, with 21 bases left between them. CDR3 size: 14 residues. The germline V gene has CDR1 SGHRS and CDR2 YFSETQ.

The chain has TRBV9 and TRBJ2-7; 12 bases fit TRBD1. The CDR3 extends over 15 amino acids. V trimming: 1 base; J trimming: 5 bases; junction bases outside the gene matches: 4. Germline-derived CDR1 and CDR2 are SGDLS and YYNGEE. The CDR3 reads CASSVSGTGGDEQYF. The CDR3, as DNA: TGTGCCAGCAGCGTATCCGGGACAGGGGGCGACGAGCAGTACTTC. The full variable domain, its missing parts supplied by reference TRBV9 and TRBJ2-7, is DSGVTQTPKHLITATGQRVTLRCSPRSGDLSVYWYQQSLDQGLQFLIQYYNGEERAKGNILERFSAQQFPDLHSELNLSSLELGDSALYFCASSVSGTGGDEQYFGPGTRLTVT.

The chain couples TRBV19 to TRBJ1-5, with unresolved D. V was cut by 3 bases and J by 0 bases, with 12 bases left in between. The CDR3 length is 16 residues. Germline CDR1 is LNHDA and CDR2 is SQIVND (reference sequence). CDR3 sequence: CASSIKERDSNQPQHF. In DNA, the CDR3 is TGTGCCAGTAGTATCAAAGAGAGAGATAGCAATCAGCCCCAGCATTTT.

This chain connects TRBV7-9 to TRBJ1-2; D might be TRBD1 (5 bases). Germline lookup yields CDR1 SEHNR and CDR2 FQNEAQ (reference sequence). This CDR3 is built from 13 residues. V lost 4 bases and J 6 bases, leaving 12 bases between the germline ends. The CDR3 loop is CASSSRVRDGYTF. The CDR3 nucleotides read TGTGCCAGCAGCTCCAGGGTTCGTGATGGCTACACCTTC.

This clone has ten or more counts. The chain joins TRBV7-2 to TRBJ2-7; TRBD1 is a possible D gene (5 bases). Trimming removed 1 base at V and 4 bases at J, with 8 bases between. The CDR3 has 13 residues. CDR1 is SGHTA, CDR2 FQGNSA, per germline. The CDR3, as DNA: TGTGCCAGCAGCTTAGGACAGTTTTACGAGCAGTACTTC. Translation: CASSLGQFYEQYF.

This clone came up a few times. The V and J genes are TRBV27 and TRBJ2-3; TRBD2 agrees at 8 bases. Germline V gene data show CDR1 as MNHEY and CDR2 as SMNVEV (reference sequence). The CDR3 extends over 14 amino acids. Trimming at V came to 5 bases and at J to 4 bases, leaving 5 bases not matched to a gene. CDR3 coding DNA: TGTGCCAGCAGTGACCAGCGGGAGTCAGATACGCAGTATTTT. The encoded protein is CASSDQRESDTQYF.

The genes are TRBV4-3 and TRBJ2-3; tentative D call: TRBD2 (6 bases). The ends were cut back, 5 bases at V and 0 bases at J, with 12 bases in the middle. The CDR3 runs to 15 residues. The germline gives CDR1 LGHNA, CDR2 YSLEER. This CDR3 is CASSLRLDSTDTQYF. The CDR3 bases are TGCGCCAGCAGCTTACGACTAGATAGCACAGATACGCAGTATTTT.

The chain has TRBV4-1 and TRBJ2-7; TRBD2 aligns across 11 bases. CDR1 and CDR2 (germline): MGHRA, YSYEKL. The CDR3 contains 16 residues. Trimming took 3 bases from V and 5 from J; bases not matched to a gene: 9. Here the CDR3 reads CASSQPTSGSSHEQYF. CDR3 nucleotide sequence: TGCGCCAGCAGCCAGCCCACTAGCGGGAGTTCCCACGAGCAGTACTTC.

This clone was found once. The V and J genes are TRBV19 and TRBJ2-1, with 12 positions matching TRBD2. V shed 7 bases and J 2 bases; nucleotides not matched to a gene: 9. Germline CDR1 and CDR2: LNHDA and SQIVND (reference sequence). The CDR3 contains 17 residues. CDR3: CASKSLAGGQPYNEQFF. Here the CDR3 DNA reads TGTGCCAGTAAGAGCCTAGCGGGAGGGCAGCCCTACAATGAGCAGTTCTTC. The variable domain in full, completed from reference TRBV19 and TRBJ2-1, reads DGGITQSPKYLFRKEGQNVTLSCEQNLNHDAMYWYRQDPGQGLRLIYYSQIVNDFQKGDIAEGYSVSREKKESFPLTVTSAQKNPTAFYLCASKSLAGGQPYNEQFFGPGTRLTVL.

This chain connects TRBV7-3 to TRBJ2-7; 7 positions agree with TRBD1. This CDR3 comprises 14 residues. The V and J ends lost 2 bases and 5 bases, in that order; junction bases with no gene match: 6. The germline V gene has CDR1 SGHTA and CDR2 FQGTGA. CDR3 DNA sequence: TGTGCCAGCAGCTTAGGGACAGACCCTAACGAGCAGTACTTC. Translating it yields CASSLGTDPNEQYF.

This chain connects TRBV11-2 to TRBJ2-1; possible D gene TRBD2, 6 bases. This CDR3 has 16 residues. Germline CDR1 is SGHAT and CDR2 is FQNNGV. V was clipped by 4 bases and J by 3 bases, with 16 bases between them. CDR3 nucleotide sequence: TGTGCCAGCAGCTCCCCCCGCGGGGTGGACTACAATGAGCAGTTCTTC. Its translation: CASSSPRGVDYNEQFF.

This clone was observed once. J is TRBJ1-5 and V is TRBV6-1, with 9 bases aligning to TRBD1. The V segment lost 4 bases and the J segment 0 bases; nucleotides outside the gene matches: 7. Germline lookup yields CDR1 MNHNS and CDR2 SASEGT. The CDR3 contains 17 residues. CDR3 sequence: CASSGRTGGYSNQPQHF. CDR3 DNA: TGTGCCAGCAGTGGCCGAACAGGGGGCTATAGCAATCAGCCCCAGCATTTT.

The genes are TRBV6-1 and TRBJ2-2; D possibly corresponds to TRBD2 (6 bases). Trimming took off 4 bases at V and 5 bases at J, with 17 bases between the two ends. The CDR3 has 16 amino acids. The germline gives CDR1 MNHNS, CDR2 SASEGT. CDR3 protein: CASSAPSSVGTGELFF. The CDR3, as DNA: TGTGCCAGCAGTGCCCCTTCTAGCGTTGGGACCGGGGAGCTGTTTTTT.

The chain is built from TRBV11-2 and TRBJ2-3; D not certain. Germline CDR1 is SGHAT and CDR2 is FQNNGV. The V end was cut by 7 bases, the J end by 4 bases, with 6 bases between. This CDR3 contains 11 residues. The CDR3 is CASTQSDTQYF. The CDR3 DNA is TGTGCCAGCACCCAGTCAGATACGCAGTATTTT.

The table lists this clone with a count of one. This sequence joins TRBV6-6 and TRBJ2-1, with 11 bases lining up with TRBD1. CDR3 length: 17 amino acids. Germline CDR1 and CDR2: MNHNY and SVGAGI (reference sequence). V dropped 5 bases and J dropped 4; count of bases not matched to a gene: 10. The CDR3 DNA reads TGTGCCAGCAGTCCCCGGGACAGGGGGAGGGCATACAATGAGCAGTTCTTC. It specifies CASSPRDRGRAYNEQFF.

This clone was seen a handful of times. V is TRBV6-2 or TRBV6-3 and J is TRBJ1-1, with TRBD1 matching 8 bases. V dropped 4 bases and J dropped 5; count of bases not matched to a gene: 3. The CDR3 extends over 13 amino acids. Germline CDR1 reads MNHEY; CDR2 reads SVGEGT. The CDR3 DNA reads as TGTGCCAGCAGTTCGCGACAGGGGACTGAAGCTTTCTTT. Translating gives CASSSRQGTEAFF.

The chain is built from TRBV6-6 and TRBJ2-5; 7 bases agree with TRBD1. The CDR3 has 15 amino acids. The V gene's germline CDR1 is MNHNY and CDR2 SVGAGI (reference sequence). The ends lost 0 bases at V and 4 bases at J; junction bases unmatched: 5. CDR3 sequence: CASSYSGGAAETQYF. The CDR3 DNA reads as TGTGCCAGCAGTTACTCAGGGGGCGCAGCAGAGACCCAGTACTTC.

CDR3 region: CASSPRVLASTDTQYF. CDR3 DNA sequence: TGTGCCAGCAGCCCGAGGGTCCTGGCGAGCACAGATACGCAGTATTTT. The V gene is TRBV9, the J gene TRBJ2-3; a possible D gene is TRBD2 (5 bases). The CDR3 runs 16 residues. In germline, CDR1 is SGDLS, CDR2 YYNGEE. V lost 4 bases, J lost 0 bases, and 15 bases lay in between.

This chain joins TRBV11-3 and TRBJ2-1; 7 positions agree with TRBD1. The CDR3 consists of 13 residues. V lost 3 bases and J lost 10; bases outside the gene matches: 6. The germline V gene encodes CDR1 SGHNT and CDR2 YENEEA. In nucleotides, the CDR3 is TGTGCCAGCAGCTTGGGACAGAGGCTGGAGCAGTTCTTC. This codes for CASSLGQRLEQFF.

CDR3 region: CASSLTRQETQYF. The DNA for the CDR3 is TGTGCCAGTAGTCTCACTAGGCAAGAGACCCAGTACTTC. The chain links TRBV19 to TRBJ2-5, with D tentatively TRBD2 (5 bases). V was clipped by 5 bases and J by 2 bases, with 9 bases between them. The germline CDR1 and CDR2 sequences are LNHDA and SQIVND (reference sequence). The length of the CDR3 is 13 residues.

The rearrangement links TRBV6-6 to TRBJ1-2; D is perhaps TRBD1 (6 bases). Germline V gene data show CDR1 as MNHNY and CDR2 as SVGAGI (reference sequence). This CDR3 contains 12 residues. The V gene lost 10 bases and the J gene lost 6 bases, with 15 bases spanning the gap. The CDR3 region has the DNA TGTGCCATCGACTCAGGGGTTGATGGCTACACCTTC. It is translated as CAIDSGVDGYTF.

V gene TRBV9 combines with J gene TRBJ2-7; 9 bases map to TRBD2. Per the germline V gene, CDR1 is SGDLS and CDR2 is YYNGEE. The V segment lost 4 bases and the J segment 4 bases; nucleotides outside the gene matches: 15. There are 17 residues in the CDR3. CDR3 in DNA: TGTGCCAGCAGCCCCCATCCTAGCGGGATTCGAACTTACGAGCAGTACTTC. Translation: CASSPHPSGIRTYEQYF.

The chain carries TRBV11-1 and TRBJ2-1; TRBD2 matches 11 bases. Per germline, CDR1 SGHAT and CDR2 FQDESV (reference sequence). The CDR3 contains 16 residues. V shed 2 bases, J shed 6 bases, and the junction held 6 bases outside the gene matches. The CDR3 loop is CASSLWGLAEINEQFF. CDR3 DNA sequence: TGTGCCAGCAGCTTATGGGGACTAGCGGAAATCAATGAGCAGTTCTTC.

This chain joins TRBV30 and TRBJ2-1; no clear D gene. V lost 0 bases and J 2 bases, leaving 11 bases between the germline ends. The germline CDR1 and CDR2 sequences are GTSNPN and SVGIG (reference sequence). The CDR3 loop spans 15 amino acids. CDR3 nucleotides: TGTGCCTGGAGTGTAGACCCTGGAGCCTACAATGAGCAGTTCTTC. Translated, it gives CAWSVDPGAYNEQFF. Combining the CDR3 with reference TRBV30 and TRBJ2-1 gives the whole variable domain SQTIHQWPATLVQPVGSPLSLECTVEGTSNPNLYWYRQAAGRGLQLLFYSVGIGQISSEVPQNLSASRPQDRQFILSSKKLLLSDSGFYLCAWSVDPGAYNEQFFGPGTRLTVL.